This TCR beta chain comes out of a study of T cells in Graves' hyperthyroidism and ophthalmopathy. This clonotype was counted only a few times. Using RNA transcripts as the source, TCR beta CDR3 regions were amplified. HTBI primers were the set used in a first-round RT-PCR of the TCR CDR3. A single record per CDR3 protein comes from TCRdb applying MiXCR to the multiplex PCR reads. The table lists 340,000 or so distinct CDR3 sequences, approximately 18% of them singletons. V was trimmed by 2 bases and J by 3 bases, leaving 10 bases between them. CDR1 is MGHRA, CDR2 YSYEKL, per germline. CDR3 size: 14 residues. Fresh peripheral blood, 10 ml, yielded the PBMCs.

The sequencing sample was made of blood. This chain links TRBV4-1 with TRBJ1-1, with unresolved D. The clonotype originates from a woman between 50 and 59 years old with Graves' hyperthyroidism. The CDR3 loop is CASSQFPRDTEAFF. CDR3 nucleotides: TGCGCCAGCAGCCAATTTCCCAGAGACACTGAAGCTTTCTTT.